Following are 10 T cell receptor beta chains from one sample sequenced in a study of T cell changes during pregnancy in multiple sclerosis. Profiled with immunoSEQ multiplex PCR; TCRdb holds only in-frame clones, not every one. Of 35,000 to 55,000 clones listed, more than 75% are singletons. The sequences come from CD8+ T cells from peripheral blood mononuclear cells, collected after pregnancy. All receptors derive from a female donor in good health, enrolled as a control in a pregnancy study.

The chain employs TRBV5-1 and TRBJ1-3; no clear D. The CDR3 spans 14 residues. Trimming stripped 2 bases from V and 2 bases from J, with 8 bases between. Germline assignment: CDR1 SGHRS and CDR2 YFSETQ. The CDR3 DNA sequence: TGCGCCAGCAGCTTTGATGGCACTGGAAACACCATATATTTT. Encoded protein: CASSFDGTGNTIYF.

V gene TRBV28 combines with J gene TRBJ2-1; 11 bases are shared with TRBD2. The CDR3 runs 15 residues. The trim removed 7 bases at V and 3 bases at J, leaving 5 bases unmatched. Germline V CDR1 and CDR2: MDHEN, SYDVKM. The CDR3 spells CASNPTSGDYNEQFF. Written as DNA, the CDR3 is TGTGCCAGCAACCCGACTAGCGGGGACTACAATGAGCAGTTCTTC.

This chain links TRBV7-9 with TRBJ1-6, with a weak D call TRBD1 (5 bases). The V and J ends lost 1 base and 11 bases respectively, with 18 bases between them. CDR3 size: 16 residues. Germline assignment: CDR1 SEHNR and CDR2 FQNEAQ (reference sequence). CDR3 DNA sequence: TGTGCCAGCAGCTTAGAAAAGGGGCCCCGGCCGGCACCCCTCCACTTT. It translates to CASSLEKGPRPAPLHF.

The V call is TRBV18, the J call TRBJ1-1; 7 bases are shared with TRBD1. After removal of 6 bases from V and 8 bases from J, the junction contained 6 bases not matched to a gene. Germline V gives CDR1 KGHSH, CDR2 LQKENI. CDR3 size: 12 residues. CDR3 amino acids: CASSREGAEAFF. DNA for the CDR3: TGTGCCAGCTCCCGCGAGGGGGCCGAAGCTTTCTTT. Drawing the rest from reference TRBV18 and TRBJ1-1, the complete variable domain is NAGVMQNPRHLVRRRGQEARLRCSPMKGHSHVYWYRQLPEEGLKFMVYLQKENIIDESGMPKERFSAEFPKEGPSILRIQQVVRGDSAAYFCASSREGAEAFFGQGTRLTVV.

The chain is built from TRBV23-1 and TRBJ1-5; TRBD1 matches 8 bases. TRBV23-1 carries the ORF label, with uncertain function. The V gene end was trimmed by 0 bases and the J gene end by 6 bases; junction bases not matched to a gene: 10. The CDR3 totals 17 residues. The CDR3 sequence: CASSQSEGRGHSQPQHF. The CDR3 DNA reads TGCGCCAGCAGTCAATCGGAGGGCAGGGGGCATTCTCAGCCCCAGCATTTT.

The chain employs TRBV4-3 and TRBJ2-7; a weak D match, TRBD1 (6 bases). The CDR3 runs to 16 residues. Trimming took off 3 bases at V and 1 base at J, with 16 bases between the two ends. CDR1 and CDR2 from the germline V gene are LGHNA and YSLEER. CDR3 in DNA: TGCGCCAGCAGCCAGTTCGCATCGGACAGTTCCTACGAGCAGTACTTC. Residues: CASSQFASDSSYEQYF.

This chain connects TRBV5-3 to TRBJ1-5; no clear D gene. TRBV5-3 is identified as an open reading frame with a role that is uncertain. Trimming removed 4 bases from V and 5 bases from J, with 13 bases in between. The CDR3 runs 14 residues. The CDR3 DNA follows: TGTGCCAGAAGCGTCGGACGGGAGGATCAGCCCCAGCATTTT. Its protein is CARSVGREDQPQHF.

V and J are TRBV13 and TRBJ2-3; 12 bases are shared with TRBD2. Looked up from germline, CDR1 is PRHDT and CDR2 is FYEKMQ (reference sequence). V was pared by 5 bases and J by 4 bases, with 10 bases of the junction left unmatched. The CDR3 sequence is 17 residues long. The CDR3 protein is CASSPRTSGVGPDTQYF. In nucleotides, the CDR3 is TGTGCCAGCAGCCCCCGGACTAGCGGGGTTGGCCCAGATACGCAGTATTTT.

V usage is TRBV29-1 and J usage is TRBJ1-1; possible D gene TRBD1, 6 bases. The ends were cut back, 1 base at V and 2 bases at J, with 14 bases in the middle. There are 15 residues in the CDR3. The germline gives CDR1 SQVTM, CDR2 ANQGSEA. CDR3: CSVEAPGALNTEAFF. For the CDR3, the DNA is TGCAGCGTTGAAGCCCCAGGGGCCCTCAACACTGAAGCTTTCTTT.

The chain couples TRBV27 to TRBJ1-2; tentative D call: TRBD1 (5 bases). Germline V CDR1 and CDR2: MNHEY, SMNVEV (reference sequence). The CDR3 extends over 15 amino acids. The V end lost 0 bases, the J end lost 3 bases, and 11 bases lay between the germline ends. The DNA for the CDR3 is TGTGCCAGCAGTTTATCTTCAGGGATCCACTATGGCTACACCTTC. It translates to CASSLSSGIHYGYTF.